This record covers a single T cell receptor (beta chain). The record originates from a study of blood T cell repertoires in COVID-19. Turning to the study itself: Acute and convalescent COVID-19 specimens originated in the United States, Italy and Spain. PBMCs, B-cell-depleted T cells, or T cells provided the cDNA or gDNA that made up the material.

Original data processing: How many nucleated cells were present was estimated from reference gene primer amplification. Sequenced by immunoSEQ multiplex PCR; TCRdb stores in-frame clones only, minus some. V and J calls and clone size are as listed in that table; D and trimming were resolved from the DNA. The repertoire holds more than 100,000 clones, with less than 90% as singletons. The germline CDR1 and CDR2 sequences are SGDLS and YYNGEE. Trimming left V 4 bases short and J 3 bases short, with 14 bases between. This CDR3 is built from 14 residues. This clonotype originated in a man in his sixties with acute or convalescent COVID-19. The sequenced sample was peripheral blood. This rearrangement joins TRBV9 to TRBJ2-7, with D possibly matching TRBD2 (6 bases). The CDR3 sequence is CASSPGGSNYEQYF. The CDR3, as DNA: TGTGCCAGCAGCCCCGGAGGGTCCAACTACGAGCAGTACTTC.